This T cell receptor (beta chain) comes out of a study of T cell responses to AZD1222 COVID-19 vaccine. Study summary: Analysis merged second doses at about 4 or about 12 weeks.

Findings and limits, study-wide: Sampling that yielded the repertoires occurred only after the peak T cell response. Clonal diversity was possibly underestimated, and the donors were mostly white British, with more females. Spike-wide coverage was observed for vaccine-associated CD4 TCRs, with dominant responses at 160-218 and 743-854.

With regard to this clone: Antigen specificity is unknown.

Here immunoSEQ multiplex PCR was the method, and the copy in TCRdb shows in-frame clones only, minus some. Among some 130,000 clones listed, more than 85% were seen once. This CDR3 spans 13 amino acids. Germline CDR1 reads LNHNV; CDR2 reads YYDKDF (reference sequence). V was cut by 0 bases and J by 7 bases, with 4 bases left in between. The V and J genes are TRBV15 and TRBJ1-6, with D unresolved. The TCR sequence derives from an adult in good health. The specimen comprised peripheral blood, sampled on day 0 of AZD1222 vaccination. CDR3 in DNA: TGTGCCACCAGCAGAGATCCCAATTCACCCCTCCACTTT. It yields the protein CATSRDPNSPLHF.